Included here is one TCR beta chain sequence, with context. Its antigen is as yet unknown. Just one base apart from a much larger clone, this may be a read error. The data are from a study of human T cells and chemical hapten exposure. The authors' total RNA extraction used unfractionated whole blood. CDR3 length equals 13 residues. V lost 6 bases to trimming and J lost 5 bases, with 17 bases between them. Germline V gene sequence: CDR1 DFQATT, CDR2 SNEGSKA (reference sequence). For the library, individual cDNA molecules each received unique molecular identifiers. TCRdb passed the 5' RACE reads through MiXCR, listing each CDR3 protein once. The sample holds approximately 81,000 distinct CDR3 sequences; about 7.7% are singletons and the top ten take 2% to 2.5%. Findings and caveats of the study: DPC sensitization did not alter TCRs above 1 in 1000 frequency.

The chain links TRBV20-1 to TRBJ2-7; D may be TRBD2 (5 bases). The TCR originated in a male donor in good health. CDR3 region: CSARTVGANEQYF. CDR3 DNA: TGCAGTGCCCGAACAGTGGGAGCAAACGAGCAGTACTTC.